The present T cell receptor beta chain was sequenced within a study of glioma-infiltrating T cells. This clonotype was picked up a small number of times. Its antigen is currently unknown. The iRepertoire nested amplicon-rescue multiplex PCR amplified TCR alpha and beta CDR3s from RNA. In TCRdb, the multiplex PCR reads were re-called with MiXCR into one record per CDR3 protein. The sample has about 140,000 distinct CDR3 sequences; 30% to 40% are singletons. V was clipped by 2 bases and J by 0 bases; unmatched bases: 4. CDR3 size: 16 residues. Germline values: CDR1 WNHNN, CDR2 SYGVQD (reference sequence). The study, taken as a whole, reports: Above-expected tissue-blood divergence occurred in all gliomas, most in low-grade ones.

The chain joins TRBV10-1 to TRBJ2-3; TRBD2 matches 8 bases. The TCR was taken from a human donor with low-grade glioma or glioblastoma, undergoing nonglioma brain surgery, or in good health (not recorded which). Source material: glioma tissue, nonneoplastic brain tissue, or PBMCs (not recorded which). CDR3 sequence reads: CASSENSGASTDTQYF. The CDR3 bases are TGCGCCAGCAGTGAGAATAGCGGGGCAAGCACAGATACGCAGTATTTT.